This is a list of T cell receptor beta chains from one sample in a study of T cell repertoires in cytomegalovirus infection. TCRdb reanalysed the reads using MiXCR and keeps one entry per CDR3 protein. The sample yields about 190,000 distinct CDR3 sequences, roughly 9.8% seen once. The sample taken for sequencing was PBMCs. Source of these receptors: a human donor in good health (CMV status not recorded). Some clones in this sample may be carry-over from other donors' samples. CDR3s include the opening cysteine and the closing phenylalanine or tryptophan. Fields, in order: CDR3 DNA, CDR3 protein, clone size, V gene, D gene, J gene. The D gene is left open where the match is weak. The size of a clone is reported for some rows only, either as once, few or many, or as a class for expanded clones.

DNA: TGTGCCAGCAGCTTGACCCTAGCGGGAAGGTCCAATGAGCAGTTCTTC
CDR3: CASSLTLAGRSNEQFF
size: -
V: TRBV5-8
D: TRBD2
J: TRBJ2-1

DNA: TGCAGTGCTAGTCGAGCGGGGGAGCTGTTTTTT
CDR3: CSASRAGELFF
size: -
V: TRBV20-1
D: -
J: TRBJ2-2

DNA: TGTGCCAGCAGTTTTTCCGCGAATAGCAATCAGCCCCAGCATTTT
CDR3: CASSFSANSNQPQHF
size: many
V: TRBV12-3/TRBV12-4
D: -
J: TRBJ1-5

DNA: TGTGCCAGCGCACAGGGAGGTGGCGAAAAACTGTTTTTT
CDR3: CASAQGGGEKLFF
size: few
V: TRBV6-1
D: -
J: TRBJ1-4

DNA: TGTGCCAGCAGCTTGAAGCAACTAGCGGGGGTAGATACGCAGTATTTT
CDR3: CASSLKQLAGVDTQYF
size: many
V: TRBV5-4
D: TRBD2
J: TRBJ2-3

DNA: TGTGCCAGCAGTCCTAGGCGGGACAGGGCGGCAGATACGCAGTATTTT
CDR3: CASSPRRDRAADTQYF
size: many
V: TRBV27
D: TRBD1
J: TRBJ2-3

DNA: TGTGCCAGTAGCGCAGGGGGTCGAAGCAATCAGCCCCAGCATTTT
CDR3: CASSAGGRSNQPQHF
size: -
V: TRBV19
D: TRBD1
J: TRBJ1-5

DNA: TGCAGTGCTAGACCGGGAGAGGTGAAGCCCCAGCATTTT
CDR3: CSARPGEVKPQHF
size: many
V: TRBV20-1
D: -
J: TRBJ1-5

DNA: TGTGCCAGCAGCCCCTGGGTCGGACCCTCCTACGAGCAGTACTTC
CDR3: CASSPWVGPSYEQYF
size: many
V: TRBV7-2
D: -
J: TRBJ2-7

DNA: TGCGCCAGCAAGCTAGCCAATGAGCAGTTCTTC
CDR3: CASKLANEQFF
size: few
V: TRBV10-2
D: -
J: TRBJ2-1

DNA: TGTGCCAGCAGCTCTCGGGGACTGAGCGAGCAGTACTTC
CDR3: CASSSRGLSEQYF
size: many
V: TRBV7-2
D: -
J: TRBJ2-7

DNA: TGTGCCAGCAGTGGGGACCCGCGGAATTCACCCCTCCACTTT
CDR3: CASSGDPRNSPLHF
size: many
V: TRBV25-1
D: -
J: TRBJ1-6

DNA: TGTGCCAGTAGTATACTAGGGTACAATCAGCCCCAGCATTTT
CDR3: CASSILGYNQPQHF
size: -
V: TRBV19
D: -
J: TRBJ1-5

DNA: TGTGCCAGCAGCTTAGGGGGGACAGGGGGCTACGAGCAGTACTTC
CDR3: CASSLGGTGGYEQYF
size: many
V: TRBV7-2
D: TRBD1
J: TRBJ2-7

DNA: TGTGCCAGCAGCTTAGCGTTCAGGGGCTACACCTTC
CDR3: CASSLAFRGYTF
size: many
V: TRBV7-2
D: -
J: TRBJ1-2

DNA: TGTGCCAGCAGTTATAACAGGGAAGCCAATCAGCCCCAGCATTTT
CDR3: CASSYNREANQPQHF
size: many
V: TRBV27
D: -
J: TRBJ1-5

DNA: TGTGCCTGGAGTAAGTGGGAGTTAAGCGAGCAGTACTTC
CDR3: CAWSKWELSEQYF
size: few
V: TRBV30
D: -
J: TRBJ2-7

DNA: TGTGCCAGCAGTACAGGGGCGAGCAATCAGCCCCAGCATTTT
CDR3: CASSTGASNQPQHF
size: few
V: TRBV28
D: TRBD1
J: TRBJ1-5

DNA: TGTGCCACCAGTGGCATTAGTCGAGAAGCTTTCTTT
CDR3: CATSGISREAFF
size: few
V: TRBV24-1
D: -
J: TRBJ1-1

DNA: TGTGCCAGCATCCCCGGGACAGGGGCTCGCGAGCAGTACTTC
CDR3: CASIPGTGAREQYF
size: many
V: TRBV7-2
D: TRBD1
J: TRBJ2-7

DNA: TGCAGCGTTGAATTGGGGCAATTGACTGAAGCTTTCTTT
CDR3: CSVELGQLTEAFF
size: -
V: TRBV29-1
D: -
J: TRBJ1-1

DNA: TGTGCCAGCAGCCAGGCGAGGGGAATGGGAATAGAAAAACTGTTTTTT
CDR3: CASSQARGMGIEKLFF
size: many
V: TRBV7-2
D: -
J: TRBJ1-4

DNA: TGTGCCAGCAGCTTAGTGGGAGGAGATTACAATGAGCAGTTCTTC
CDR3: CASSLVGGDYNEQFF
size: -
V: TRBV5-3
D: -
J: TRBJ2-1

DNA: TGTGCCACCAGCAGAGAGTCCCAATCACCCCTCCACTTT
CDR3: CATSRESQSPLHF
size: -
V: TRBV15
D: -
J: TRBJ1-6

DNA: TGTGCCAGCAGCGCATCCGGGACAGTCACCGGGGAGCTGTTTTTT
CDR3: CASSASGTVTGELFF
size: many
V: TRBV7-2
D: TRBD1
J: TRBJ2-2

DNA: TGTGCCAGCAGCTTAGGCCGAGTCAATCAGCCCCAGCATTTT
CDR3: CASSLGRVNQPQHF
size: many
V: TRBV7-2
D: -
J: TRBJ1-5

DNA: TGTGCCAGCAGCTTAGAGGGCGGTGGCAATCAGCCCCAGCATTTT
CDR3: CASSLEGGGNQPQHF
size: many
V: TRBV7-2
D: -
J: TRBJ1-5

DNA: TGTGCCAGCAGCGTAGCAAGACAGGGATTGCATGCGGAGCTGTTTTTT
CDR3: CASSVARQGLHAELFF
size: -
V: TRBV9
D: TRBD1
J: TRBJ2-2

DNA: TGTGCCAGCAGTCTACAGGCCCTAAGGCCTCAGCCCCAGCATTTT
CDR3: CASSLQALRPQPQHF
size: many
V: TRBV28
D: -
J: TRBJ1-5

DNA: TGCAGCGTTGAAAGGCAACTTAATCAGCCCCAGCATTTT
CDR3: CSVERQLNQPQHF
size: few
V: TRBV29-1
D: -
J: TRBJ1-5

DNA: TGTGCCAGCAGTAGCGGGAGCGGGAGGCTGGTGGGATATGGCTACACCTTC
CDR3: CASSSGSGRLVGYGYTF
size: many
V: TRBV2
D: -
J: TRBJ1-2

DNA: TGTGCCAGCAGACTAGCGGGAGTGGCTACGCAGTATTTT
CDR3: CASRLAGVATQYF
size: few
V: TRBV7-9
D: TRBD2
J: TRBJ2-3

DNA: TGTGCCAGCAGCCCTATTACAGGGGGCGGTGGCTACACCTTC
CDR3: CASSPITGGGGYTF
size: -
V: TRBV3-1
D: TRBD1
J: TRBJ1-2

DNA: TGTGCCAGCAGTCAGGACAGCAACACTGAAGCTTTCTTT
CDR3: CASSQDSNTEAFF
size: few
V: TRBV28
D: -
J: TRBJ1-1

DNA: TGTGCCAGCAGCTTAGGCCCAGAAGGCTATGGCTACACCTTC
CDR3: CASSLGPEGYGYTF
size: many
V: TRBV7-8
D: -
J: TRBJ1-2

DNA: TGTGCCAGCAGTAAAGGGACGGGGATTGAGACCCAGTACTTC
CDR3: CASSKGTGIETQYF
size: -
V: TRBV2
D: -
J: TRBJ2-5

DNA: TGTGCCAGCAGTAACCTAGGGGGGCCCGATCAGCCCCAGCATTTT
CDR3: CASSNLGGPDQPQHF
size: many
V: TRBV28
D: -
J: TRBJ1-5

DNA: TGTGCCAGCAGCTTGTCCTCCCTGGAGGGGCAGTTCTTC
CDR3: CASSLSSLEGQFF
size: many
V: TRBV7-2
D: -
J: TRBJ2-1

DNA: TGTGCCAGCAGCTTAGTGGGCAACTACGAGCAGTACTTC
CDR3: CASSLVGNYEQYF
size: many
V: TRBV7-2
D: -
J: TRBJ2-7

DNA: TGTGCCAGCAGGACGGGAGAAGGTCAGCCCCAGCATTTT
CDR3: CASRTGEGQPQHF
size: few
V: TRBV6-2/TRBV6-3
D: -
J: TRBJ1-5

DNA: TGTGCCACCAGTGATTTGATCGGGGGTCAGTACTTC
CDR3: CATSDLIGGQYF
size: -
V: TRBV24-1
D: -
J: TRBJ2-4

DNA: TGTGCCAGCAGCTGGGGACGGACTAGCGGGGGGAGCTCCTACAATGAGCAGTTCTTC
CDR3: CASSWGRTSGGSSYNEQFF
size: many
V: TRBV27
D: TRBD2
J: TRBJ2-1

DNA: TGCAGCGTTGAACTACAGCAGAACACTGAAGCTTTCTTT
CDR3: CSVELQQNTEAFF
size: few
V: TRBV29-1
D: -
J: TRBJ1-1

DNA: TGTGCCAGCAGTTCCCGAAAAGCGGGAACCTACAATGAGCAGTTCTTC
CDR3: CASSSRKAGTYNEQFF
size: -
V: TRBV6-1
D: TRBD2
J: TRBJ2-1

DNA: TGTGCCAGCAGCGCAGGATATACAGGGTGGGACACTGAAGCTTTCTTT
CDR3: CASSAGYTGWDTEAFF
size: many
V: TRBV5-5
D: -
J: TRBJ1-1

DNA: TGTGCCAGCAGCGGGGTTAAGGGCTTAAGAGGTGAGCAGTTCTTC
CDR3: CASSGVKGLRGEQFF
size: many
V: TRBV12-3/TRBV12-4
D: -
J: TRBJ2-1

DNA: TGTGCCACCAGTCAAGGGCTCGACTATGGCTGCACCTTC
CDR3: CATSQGLDYGCTF
size: -
V: TRBV24-1
D: -
J: TRBJ1-2

DNA: TGTGCCAGCAGAGCCGGGACTAGCGGGAGTGGCCTAGCCAAAAACATTCAGTACTTC
CDR3: CASRAGTSGSGLAKNIQYF
size: many
V: TRBV6-2/TRBV6-3
D: TRBD2
J: TRBJ2-4

DNA: TGTGCCAGCAGCTTATCGGGCAGCTACAATGAGCAGTTCTTC
CDR3: CASSLSGSYNEQFF
size: many
V: TRBV7-8
D: -
J: TRBJ2-1

DNA: TGTGCCACCAGCCGGGAAGGGAACACTGAAGCTTTCTTT
CDR3: CATSREGNTEAFF
size: few
V: TRBV10-3
D: -
J: TRBJ1-1

DNA: TGTGCCAGCAGCCCTCCGACTAGCGTGCACGAGCAGTACTTC
CDR3: CASSPPTSVHEQYF
size: few
V: TRBV7-4
D: TRBD2
J: TRBJ2-7

DNA: TGTGCCAGCACCCCGACAAAGGTGGAGCAGTATTTT
CDR3: CASTPTKVEQYF
size: many
V: TRBV7-2
D: -
J: TRBJ2-3

DNA: TGTGCCACCGGCGACAGAAATTATGGCTACACCTTC
CDR3: CATGDRNYGYTF
size: few
V: TRBV24-1
D: -
J: TRBJ1-2

DNA: TGTGCCAGCAGCCCTACTAGCGGGGGGAACTCCTACAATGAGCAGTTCTTC
CDR3: CASSPTSGGNSYNEQFF
size: many
V: TRBV5-4
D: TRBD2
J: TRBJ2-1

DNA: TGTGCCAGCAGCTTAGATGGGCGAAGCGGGGGGGCCCAAGAGACCCAGTACTTC
CDR3: CASSLDGRSGGAQETQYF
size: -
V: TRBV7-8
D: TRBD2
J: TRBJ2-5

DNA: TGTGCCAGCACGACAGGGGCTTCACCCCTCCACTTT
CDR3: CASTTGASPLHF
size: -
V: TRBV6-2/TRBV6-3
D: TRBD1
J: TRBJ1-6

DNA: TGTGCCAGCAAAGGACAGAATGAAGCTTTCTTT
CDR3: CASKGQNEAFF
size: -
V: TRBV6-1
D: -
J: TRBJ1-1

DNA: TGTGCCAGCAGTAGGTCGGACAGGGCTTATAGCAATCAGCCCCAGCATTTT
CDR3: CASSRSDRAYSNQPQHF
size: many
V: TRBV6-2/TRBV6-3
D: TRBD1
J: TRBJ1-5

DNA: TGTGCCAGCAGCACGGACAGGGGCATCCCTGAAGCTTTCTTT
CDR3: CASSTDRGIPEAFF
size: -
V: TRBV7-9
D: TRBD1
J: TRBJ1-1